This T cell receptor beta chain was documented in a study of regulatory T cells in long-lasting Graves disease. Described time point: newly diagnosed GD, antithyroid drugs for less than 3 months. RNA from PBMCs was the source of the TCR library. Overall study findings and caveats: Peripheral blood alone, not thyroid tissue, underwent study.

This clonotype was counted many times. Its antigen is still unknown. Germline CDR1 and CDR2: MDHEN and SYDVKM. The CDR3 is 12 amino acids. V lost 3 bases to trimming and J lost 1 base, with 4 bases between them. HTBI primers from iRepertoire and Arm-PCR of CDR3 regions yielded the TCR beta libraries. MiXCR was run by TCRdb on the multiplex PCR reads, yielding one entry per CDR3 protein. The data show about 420,000 distinct CDR3 sequences, roughly 17% seen once. These data were also filed under a second study, of T cells in Graves' hyperthyroidism and ophthalmopathy. That paper states: The TCR CDR3 was amplified in a first-round RT-PCR using the HTBI primer set.

This TCR was recovered from a woman younger than 35 with Graves disease. The chain employs TRBV28 and TRBJ2-7; D uncertain. The specimen comprised peripheral blood mononuclear cells (PBMCs), sampled at new diagnosis, from a patient treated with antithyroid drugs. The CDR3 sequence is CASSFSSYEQYF. The CDR3 DNA sequence: TGTGCCAGCAGTTTCTCTTCCTACGAGCAGTACTTC.